Below, 13 T cell receptor beta chains from the same sample are listed, as sequenced in a study of T cells in localized non-small cell lung cancer. The method was immunoSEQ multiplex PCR; TCRdb's version includes in-frame clones alone and lacks a portion of them. The repertoire holds about 5,400 clones, with around 84% as singletons. The material sequenced was PBMCs, taken before any cancer treatment. Receptors originate from a woman aged 35 to 75 with stage II lung adenocarcinoma.

V is TRBV11-2 and J is TRBJ2-7; TRBD2 aligns across 7 bases. V lost 0 bases, J lost 3 bases, and 5 bases stayed unmatched. CDR3 length: 15 amino acids. Germline V gene data show CDR1 as SGHAT and CDR2 as FQNNGV. The DNA for the CDR3 is TGTGCCAGCAGCTTAGATCTAGCGGCTTTCTACGAGCAGTACTTC. Its translation: CASSLDLAAFYEQYF. The whole variable domain, filled in from reference TRBV11-2 and TRBJ2-7, reads EAGVAQSPRYKIIEKRQSVAFWCNPISGHATLYWYQQILGQGPKLLIQFQNNGVVDDSQLPKDRFSAERLKGVDSTLKIQPAKLEDSAVYLCASSLDLAAFYEQYFGPGTRLTVT.

The chain recombines TRBV6-5 with TRBJ2-7; 10 nucleotides match TRBD2. V shed 10 bases, J shed 3 bases, and the junction held 9 bases outside the gene matches. The length of the CDR3 is 14 residues. Looked up from germline, CDR1 is MNHEY and CDR2 is SVGAGI. CDR3 sequence reads: CATSLAGVGYEQYF. In DNA form, the CDR3 reads TGTGCCACCTCCCTAGCGGGGGTTGGCTACGAGCAGTACTTC.

The V and J genes are TRBV7-2 and TRBJ1-5; no reliable D call. Germline V lookup: CDR1 SGHTA, CDR2 FQGNSA. The CDR3 length is 14 residues. V lost 5 bases and J lost 2, with 10 bases in between. The CDR3, as DNA: TGTGCCAGCAGCCAAGGGCCAGGCAATCAGCCCCAGCATTTT. Translating it yields CASSQGPGNQPQHF.

The J gene is TRBJ2-5, the V gene TRBV6-1; 16 nucleotides line up with TRBD2. This CDR3 contains 16 residues. The germline CDR1 and CDR2 sequences are MNHNS and SASEGT. With 5 bases clipped from V and 4 bases from J, the junction kept 4 bases outside the gene matches. CDR3 coding DNA: TGTGCCAGCAGTAAAGGGACTAGCGGGAGGGGAGAGACCCAGTACTTC. This gives the protein CASSKGTSGRGETQYF.

This chain joins TRBV19 and TRBJ2-2; D uncertain. Germline values: CDR1 LNHDA, CDR2 SQIVND (reference sequence). This CDR3 spans 13 amino acids. Trimming took 5 bases from V and 6 from J, leaving 10 bases between them. CDR3 protein: CASSSDLSGELFF. DNA for the CDR3: TGTGCCAGTAGTTCGGACCTATCCGGGGAGCTGTTTTTT.

The rearrangement links TRBV7-3 to TRBJ2-7, with 8 positions matching TRBD1. The germline CDR1 and CDR2 sequences are SGHTA and FQGTGA. V was pared by 3 bases and J by 5 bases, with 6 bases of the junction left unmatched. There are 14 residues in the CDR3. The CDR3 spells CASSFGQGHNEQYF. The CDR3 nucleotides read TGTGCCAGCAGCTTCGGACAGGGACATAACGAGCAGTACTTC.

The V and J genes are TRBV7-9 and TRBJ1-6, with unresolved D. CDR3 length equals 15 residues. The germline CDR1 and CDR2 sequences are SEHNR and FQNEAQ (reference sequence). Trimming shortened V by 0 bases and J by 6 bases, and 9 bases separated the two germline ends. CDR3 bases: TGTGCCAGCAGCTTAGCCTCCGGAGGTAATTCACCCCTCCACTTT. It codes for CASSLASGGNSPLHF.

The chain is built from TRBV4-3 and TRBJ2-1; the D is unclear. The V gene's germline CDR1 is LGHNA and CDR2 YSLEER. The CDR3 covers 16 residues. The V gene lost 4 bases and the J gene lost 0 bases, with 13 bases spanning the gap. This CDR3 is CASSLYHQSSYNEQFF. CDR3 coding DNA: TGCGCCAGCAGCCTCTATCACCAGAGCTCCTACAATGAGCAGTTCTTC.

The chain joins TRBV7-2 to TRBJ2-7, with D perhaps matching TRBD1 (6 bases). The CDR3 consists of 15 residues. The germline V gene encodes CDR1 SGHTA and CDR2 FQGNSA. V lost 2 bases to trimming and J lost 2 bases, with 13 bases between them. CDR3 sequence: CASSLQGSGPYEQYF. CDR3 in DNA: TGTGCCAGCAGCTTACAGGGGAGCGGACCCTACGAGCAGTACTTC.

The V and J genes are TRBV15 and TRBJ2-1, with 7 bases aligning to TRBD2. Germline-derived CDR1 and CDR2 are LNHNV and YYDKDF (reference sequence). Trimming cost V 8 bases and J 7 bases; bases outside gene matches: 14. This CDR3 is 15 amino acids long. CDR3 in amino acids: CATVRGRAVVNEQFF. CDR3 bases: TGTGCCACCGTACGTGGGAGGGCCGTAGTGAATGAGCAGTTCTTC.

This chain uses TRBV5-1 with TRBJ1-4; tentatively, D is TRBD1 (6 bases). The CDR3 is 16 residues long. CDR1 and CDR2 (germline): SGHRS, YFSETQ. V lost 4 bases, J lost 9 bases, and 22 bases lay in between. The CDR3 reads CASSPGIQGRGQKLFF. The CDR3 DNA follows: TGCGCCAGCAGCCCGGGGATACAGGGAAGGGGTCAAAAACTGTTTTTT.

The CDR3 loop reads CASSGGGNTEAFF. CDR3 DNA sequence: TGTGCCAGCAGTGGGGGAGGGAACACTGAAGCTTTCTTT. The rearrangement joins TRBV6-4 to TRBJ1-1, with unresolved D. V was cut by 4 bases and J by 1 base, with 7 bases left in between. The CDR3 runs to 13 residues. CDR1 MRHNA and CDR2 SNTAGT come from the germline V gene.

This clone has only a few counts. The J gene is TRBJ1-1, the V gene TRBV14; D is undetermined. The CDR3 consists of 15 residues. The germline V and J ends were trimmed by 4 bases and 1 base, with 13 bases remaining between them. The germline gives CDR1 SGHDN, CDR2 FVKESK. CDR3 sequence reads: CASSPFQGSNTEAFF. The CDR3 DNA follows: TGTGCCAGCAGCCCATTTCAAGGTTCGAACACTGAAGCTTTCTTT.